One and the same sample provided the 27 T cell receptor beta chains below, sequenced in a study of T cell changes during pregnancy in multiple sclerosis. TCRdb's copy holds only in-frame clones and misses some; the assay was immunoSEQ multiplex PCR. This sample has over 55,000 clones, with roughly 93% found just once. The material sequenced was peripheral blood, taken after pregnancy. These receptors originate from a female donor with multiple sclerosis, enrolled in a pregnancy study.

The CDR3 here is CSVGDREADEQYF. The CDR3 coding sequence is TGCAGCGTTGGGGACAGGGAAGCTGACGAGCAGTACTTC. The V call is TRBV29-1, the J call TRBJ2-7; TRBD1 aligns across 9 bases. Germline trimming cut 4 bases from V and 5 bases from J; bases unmatched to any gene: 6. This CDR3 has 13 residues. Germline CDR1 SQVTM, CDR2 ANQGSEA.

The chain employs TRBV27 and TRBJ2-5, with 7 positions matching TRBD2. V lost 4 bases to trimming and J lost 11 bases; unmatched junction nucleotides: 4. The CDR3 extends over 11 amino acids. Germline V gives CDR1 MNHEY, CDR2 SMNVEV (reference sequence). CDR3 coding DNA: TGTGCCAGCAGTTCGGGGGGAGTTCAGTACTTC. It encodes CASSSGGVQYF.

V gene TRBV28 combines with J gene TRBJ2-7, with 9 bases lining up with TRBD1. The CDR3 is made up of 14 amino acids. The V gene's germline CDR1 is MDHEN and CDR2 SYDVKM. With 4 bases clipped from V and 5 bases from J, the junction kept 6 bases outside the gene matches. The CDR3 protein is CASSWAGTGNEQYF. CDR3 DNA: TGTGCCAGCAGTTGGGCCGGGACAGGGAACGAGCAGTACTTC.

The chain is built from TRBV18 and TRBJ1-3; D is possibly TRBD1 (6 bases). This CDR3 has 15 residues. Per germline, CDR1 KGHSH and CDR2 LQKENI. V gave up 2 bases and J gave up 4 bases, with 12 bases separating them. The CDR3 bases are TGTGCCAGCTCACCAATGACAGGCACAGGAAACACCATATATTTT. Translated, it gives CASSPMTGTGNTIYF.

The table lists this clone with a count of one. The chain is built from TRBV7-9 and TRBJ1-5, with 8 bases that match TRBD1. V gave up 5 bases and J gave up 1 base; unmatched junction bases: 7. The length of the CDR3 is 16 residues. Germline lookup yields CDR1 SEHNR and CDR2 FQNEAQ (reference sequence). CDR3 loop: CASSQSTGGSNQPQHF. Written as DNA, the CDR3 is TGTGCCAGCAGCCAATCTACAGGGGGAAGCAATCAGCCCCAGCATTTT.

This chain links TRBV6-6 with TRBJ2-3, with a weak D call TRBD2 (5 bases). Looked up from germline, CDR1 is MNHNY and CDR2 is SVGAGI (reference sequence). Trimming took off 4 bases at V and 1 base at J, with 12 bases between the two ends. The CDR3 covers 15 residues. The CDR3 spells CASSSIIGGTDTQYF. The DNA for the CDR3 is TGTGCCAGCAGTTCGATAATCGGGGGCACAGATACGCAGTATTTT.

V is TRBV27 and J is TRBJ2-3, with a weak D call TRBD1 (5 bases). The germline V and J ends were trimmed by 5 bases and 2 bases, with 11 bases remaining between them. The CDR3 spans 14 residues. Germline CDR1 is MNHEY and CDR2 is SMNVEV (reference sequence). The CDR3, as DNA: TGTGCCAGCAGTCTGACAGCCTACACAGATACGCAGTATTTT. This codes for CASSLTAYTDTQYF.

This clone was seen a handful of times. The chain links TRBV29-1 to TRBJ1-1, with D perhaps matching TRBD1 (6 bases). The CDR3 has 12 residues. V lost 0 bases, J lost 13 bases, and 15 bases lay in between. Per germline, CDR1 SQVTM and CDR2 ANQGSEA. CDR3 in amino acids: CSVEDTGFLGFF. CDR3 in DNA: TGCAGCGTTGAAGATACAGGGTTCTTGGGTTTCTTT.

This clone turned up a few times. V gene TRBV7-3 combines with J gene TRBJ1-1; TRBD1 aligns across 9 bases. J was trimmed by 1 base and V by 4 bases; bases with no gene match: 1. The germline V gene encodes CDR1 SGHTA and CDR2 FQGTGA. CDR3 length: 14 amino acids. The CDR3 region is CASSSTGGNTEAFF. The CDR3 coding sequence is TGTGCCAGCAGCTCGACAGGGGGGAACACTGAAGCTTTCTTT.

The chain joins TRBV6-5 to TRBJ2-3; possibly TRBD2 for D (5 bases). Trimming removed 5 bases from V and 4 bases from J, with 13 bases in between. In germline, CDR1 is MNHEY, CDR2 SVGAGI. The CDR3 has 14 amino acids. The CDR3 spells CASSRSLGADTQYF. CDR3 in DNA: TGTGCCAGCAGTCGGTCCCTCGGGGCAGATACGCAGTATTTT.

The chain is built from TRBV18 and TRBJ2-7; 10 bases map to TRBD1. The CDR3 loop spans 16 amino acids. V lost 5 bases and J lost 3; bases outside the gene matches: 10. Per the germline V gene, CDR1 is KGHSH and CDR2 is LQKENI. CDR3: CASSGGSGTGDYEQYF. The CDR3 bases are TGTGCCAGCTCAGGGGGTTCCGGGACAGGGGACTACGAGCAGTACTTC.

This chain connects TRBV5-1 to TRBJ2-3, with D perhaps TRBD2 (6 bases). CDR1 and CDR2 (germline): SGHRS, YFSETQ. This CDR3 comprises 15 residues. Trimming shortened V by 2 bases and J by 2 bases, and 12 bases separated the two germline ends. The CDR3 bases are TGCGCCAGCAGCTTATACCGGGAGCTCACAGATACGCAGTATTTT. It is translated as CASSLYRELTDTQYF.

CDR3 region: CASSQDFGGSVTGELFF. The DNA for the CDR3 is TGCGCCAGCAGCCAAGATTTTGGCGGGAGCGTCACCGGGGAGCTGTTTTTT. V and J are TRBV4-1 and TRBJ2-2, with TRBD2 matching 7 bases. V was pared by 0 bases and J by 4 bases, with 8 bases of the junction left unmatched. CDR1 is MGHRA and CDR2 is YSYEKL in the germline V gene. This CDR3 is 17 amino acids long.

V gene TRBV6-6 combines with J gene TRBJ2-7, with 8 nucleotides matching TRBD2. Per germline, CDR1 MNHNY and CDR2 SVGAGI (reference sequence). The length of the CDR3 is 14 residues. V shed 6 bases and J 1 base; nucleotides not matched to a gene: 5. CDR3 sequence reads: CASSRLAISYEQYF. The CDR3 DNA reads as TGTGCCAGCAGCCGACTAGCGATTTCCTACGAGCAGTACTTC.

The rearrangement joins TRBV15 to TRBJ2-3; D is possibly TRBD2 (7 bases). The CDR3 has 19 residues. V gave up 0 bases and J gave up 0 bases, with 19 bases separating them. CDR1 LNHNV and CDR2 YYDKDF come from the germline V gene (reference sequence). CDR3: CATSREPLGGRRSTDTQYF. In nucleotides, the CDR3 is TGTGCCACCAGCAGAGAGCCCCTGGGGGGGCGCAGAAGCACAGATACGCAGTATTTT.

A note on this clone: The junction differs from germline at one of its ends, possibly a read error. The rearrangement links TRBV7-7 to TRBJ2-2; TRBD2 might be the D (6 bases). This CDR3 contains 13 residues. The V gene's germline CDR1 is SSHAT and CDR2 FNYEAQ (reference sequence). This CDR3 reads CASSRRDTGELFF. CDR3 coding DNA: TGTGCTAGCAGTAGGAGGGACACCGGGGAGCTGTTTTTT. The variable domain in full, completed from reference TRBV7-7 and TRBJ2-2, reads GAGVSQSPRYKVTKRGQDVTLRCDPISSHATLYWYQQALGQGPEFLTYFNYEAQPDKSGLPSDRFSAERPEGSISTLTIQRTEQRDSAMYRCASSRRDTGELFFGEGSRLTVL.

The chain has TRBV6-5 and TRBJ2-1; 8 positions match TRBD1. Looked up from germline, CDR1 is MNHEY and CDR2 is SVGAGI. Trimming removed 6 bases from V and 7 bases from J; junction bases left unmatched: 8. This CDR3 comprises 14 residues. The CDR3 sequence is CASSQDREINEQFF. CDR3 DNA: TGTGCCAGCAGCCAGGACAGGGAAATAAATGAGCAGTTCTTC.

The chain is built from TRBV10-3 and TRBJ2-7; a weak D match, TRBD1 (6 bases). Trimming removed 4 bases from V and 5 bases from J, with 12 bases in between. The germline gives CDR1 ENHRY, CDR2 SYGVKD. The CDR3 covers 13 residues. The CDR3 reads CAISGTDKDEQYF. The CDR3 DNA reads TGTGCCATCAGTGGGACAGACAAAGACGAGCAGTACTTC.

This chain uses TRBV6-5 with TRBJ2-1, with D perhaps matching TRBD2 (6 bases). Germline loops: CDR1 MNHEY, CDR2 SVGAGI. CDR3 length: 14 residues. V was pared by 6 bases and J by 9 bases, with 18 bases between. The CDR3 reads CASSDRLVEGEQFF. The CDR3 bases are TGTGCCAGCAGCGATAGACTAGTTGAAGGTGAGCAGTTCTTC.

The chain carries TRBV25-1 and TRBJ1-2; possible D gene TRBD1, 5 bases. V lost 6 bases, J lost 4 bases, and 12 bases lay in between. Germline V gene data show CDR1 as MGHDK and CDR2 as SYGVNS. The CDR3 consists of 13 residues. The CDR3 spells CASSPGLPYGYTF. The CDR3 region has the DNA TGTGCCAGCAGCCCGGGACTGCCCTATGGCTACACCTTC.

This chain links TRBV7-2 with TRBJ1-2; maybe TRBD1 (5 bases). The V gene lost 5 bases and the J gene lost 8 bases, with 9 bases spanning the gap. Germline V lookup: CDR1 SGHTA, CDR2 FQGNSA. The CDR3 spans 11 residues. The chain's CDR3 is CASSPRTGYTF. CDR3 coding DNA: TGTGCCAGCAGCCCTAGGACAGGCTACACCTTC. Complete variable domain (other parts from reference TRBV7-2 and TRBJ1-2): GAGVSQSPSNKVTEKGKDVELRCDPISGHTALYWYRQSLGQGLEFLIYFQGNSAPDKSGLPSDRFSAERTGGSVSTLTIQRTQQEDSAVYLCASSPRTGYTFGSGTRLTVV.

V usage is TRBV27 and J usage is TRBJ2-3; 8 nucleotides agree with TRBD2. V lost 6 bases, J lost 2 bases, and 16 bases stayed unmatched. This CDR3 contains 18 residues. Germline V CDR1 and CDR2: MNHEY, SMNVEV (reference sequence). Here the CDR3 DNA reads TGTGCCAGCAGGCAGAAACCCCTGACTAGCGCATTCACAGATACGCAGTATTTT. Translation gives CASRQKPLTSAFTDTQYF.

The chain couples TRBV28 to TRBJ2-1; TRBD2 aligns across 9 bases. J lost 2 bases, V lost 5 bases, and 7 bases had no gene match. CDR1 MDHEN and CDR2 SYDVKM come from the germline V gene. CDR3 length equals 16 residues. DNA for the CDR3: TGTGCCAGCAGTCCAAATAGCGGGAGTCCCTACAATGAGCAGTTCTTC. Amino acids: CASSPNSGSPYNEQFF.

This chain uses TRBV2 with TRBJ2-2; D gene unclear. Trimming took 4 bases from V and 4 from J, leaving 13 bases between them. This CDR3 contains 15 residues. In germline, CDR1 is SNHLY, CDR2 FYNNEI. DNA of the CDR3: TGTGCCAGCAGTGGAGAGATTTTCGGCACCGGGGAGCTGTTTTTT. Residues: CASSGEIFGTGELFF.

The J gene is TRBJ1-2, the V gene TRBV6-1; possible D gene TRBD1, 6 bases. Germline V CDR1 and CDR2: MNHNS, SASEGT. V was clipped by 0 bases and J by 6 bases, with 17 bases between them. The CDR3 has 16 residues. The CDR3 is CASSEAAGALLNGYTF. CDR3 nucleotide sequence: TGTGCCAGCAGTGAAGCTGCAGGGGCCCTACTTAATGGCTACACCTTC.

The V call is TRBV28, the J call TRBJ2-7, with 9 bases identical to TRBD1. The V segment lost 5 bases and the J segment 2 bases; nucleotides outside the gene matches: 4. The CDR3 is 14 residues long. Germline V gives CDR1 MDHEN, CDR2 SYDVKM. The CDR3 sequence is CASSQGQGTYEQYF. The CDR3 bases are TGTGCCAGCAGTCAGGGACAGGGAACCTACGAGCAGTACTTC.

This chain uses TRBV4-2 with TRBJ2-7; D not resolved. V gave up 1 base and J gave up 4 bases, with 8 bases separating them. This CDR3 is built from 13 residues. Germline values: CDR1 LGHNA, CDR2 YNFKEQ. CDR3 loop: CASSQGTTYEQYF. Written as DNA, the CDR3 is TGTGCCAGCAGCCAAGGAACTACGTACGAGCAGTACTTC.